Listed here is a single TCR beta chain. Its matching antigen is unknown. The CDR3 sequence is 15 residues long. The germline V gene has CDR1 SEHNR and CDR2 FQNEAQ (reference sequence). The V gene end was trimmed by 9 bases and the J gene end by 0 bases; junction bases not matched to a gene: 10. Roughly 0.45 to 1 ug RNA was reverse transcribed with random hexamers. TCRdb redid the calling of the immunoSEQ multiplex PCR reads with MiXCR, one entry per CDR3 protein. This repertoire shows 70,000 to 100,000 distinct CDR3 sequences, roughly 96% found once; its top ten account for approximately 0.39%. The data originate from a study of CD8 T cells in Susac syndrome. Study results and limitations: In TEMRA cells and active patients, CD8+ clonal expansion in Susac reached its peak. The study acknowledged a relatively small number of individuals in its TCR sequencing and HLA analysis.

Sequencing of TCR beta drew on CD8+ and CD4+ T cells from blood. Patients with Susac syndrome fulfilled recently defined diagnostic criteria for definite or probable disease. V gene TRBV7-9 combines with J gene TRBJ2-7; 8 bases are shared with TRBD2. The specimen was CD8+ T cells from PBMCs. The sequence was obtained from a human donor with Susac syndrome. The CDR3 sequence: CASKSGGRSSYEQYF. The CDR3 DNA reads TGTGCCAGTAAATCGGGGGGGAGAAGCTCCTACGAGCAGTACTTC.